This is a list of T cell receptor beta chains from one sample in a study of T cell repertoires in cytomegalovirus infection. No cognate antigen is known for these TCRs. One entry per CDR3 protein, called by TCRdb with MiXCR from the reads. The sample lists 650,000 to 900,000 distinct CDR3 sequences, approximately 30% occurring once. Source: cultured CD8+ T cells from PBMCs, taken from culture after CMV antigen stimulation. These receptors all come from a human donor in good health (CMV status not recorded). Some clones in this sample may be carry-over from other donors' samples. CDR3s include the opening cysteine and the closing phenylalanine or tryptophan. D genes are given only for firm matches. Clone sizes are given selectively: once, few, many, or a class where the clone is expanded.

CDR3aa: CASTPTGWVPQHF
CDR3nt: TGTGCCAGTACCCCGACAGGCTGGGTACCCCAGCATTTT
j_gene: TRBJ1-5
d_gene: .
abundance: few
v_gene: TRBV19

CDR3aa: CASSSRSGLDRYGYTF
CDR3nt: TGTGCCAGCAGCTCACGGTCCGGGCTAGACCGGTATGGCTACACCTTC
j_gene: TRBJ1-2
d_gene: .
abundance: .
v_gene: TRBV7-4

CDR3aa: CASSLWASGGETQYF
CDR3nt: TGTGCCAGCAGCTTATGGGCTAGCGGGGGAGAGACCCAGTACTTC
j_gene: TRBJ2-5
d_gene: TRBD2
abundance: few
v_gene: TRBV7-9

CDR3aa: CATSRVRINGELFF
CDR3nt: TGTGCCACCAGCAGGGTCAGGATTAACGGGGAGCTGTTTTTT
j_gene: TRBJ2-2
d_gene: .
abundance: .
v_gene: TRBV15

CDR3aa: CASSYSRTGGVDTQYF
CDR3nt: TGTGCCAGCAGTTACTCGAGGACAGGGGGCGTTGATACGCAGTATTTT
j_gene: TRBJ2-3
d_gene: TRBD1
abundance: many
v_gene: TRBV6-5

CDR3aa: CSVLGPYGYTF
CDR3nt: TGCAGCGTGCTCGGACCCTATGGCTACACCTTC
j_gene: TRBJ1-2
d_gene: .
abundance: few
v_gene: TRBV29-1

CDR3aa: CASSFDLGTGHTEAFF
CDR3nt: TGTGCCAGCAGTTTCGACCTTGGGACAGGGCACACTGAAGCTTTCTTT
j_gene: TRBJ1-1
d_gene: TRBD1
abundance: .
v_gene: TRBV6-6

CDR3aa: CASTLGAGNQPQHF
CDR3nt: TGTGCCAGCACCTTGGGGGCAGGCAATCAGCCCCAGCATTTT
j_gene: TRBJ1-5
d_gene: .
abundance: few
v_gene: TRBV12-3/TRBV12-4

CDR3aa: CASSSQGNEQFF
CDR3nt: TGTGCCAGCAGTTCCCAGGGTAATGAGCAGTTCTTC
j_gene: TRBJ2-1
d_gene: .
abundance: many
v_gene: TRBV12-3/TRBV12-4

CDR3aa: CASSLPRRTGVYNEQFF
CDR3nt: TGTGCCAGCAGCTTACCCCGTCGGACAGGGGTCTACAATGAGCAGTTCTTC
j_gene: TRBJ2-1
d_gene: TRBD1
abundance: .
v_gene: TRBV7-6

CDR3aa: CASSSDRRGNSPLHF
CDR3nt: TGTGCCAGCAGTTCGGACCGGAGGGGTAATTCACCCCTCCACTTT
j_gene: TRBJ1-6
d_gene: .
abundance: .
v_gene: TRBV6-6

CDR3aa: CASSLSATGISWGPSSPLHF
CDR3nt: TGTGCCAGCAGTTTATCGGCGACAGGGATATCGTGGGGCCCCTCTTCACCCCTCCACTTT
j_gene: TRBJ1-6
d_gene: TRBD1
abundance: .
v_gene: TRBV27

CDR3aa: CASSPLPGGNQPQHF
CDR3nt: TGTGCCAGTAGTCCACTCCCCGGCGGAAATCAGCCCCAGCATTTT
j_gene: TRBJ1-5
d_gene: .
abundance: .
v_gene: TRBV19

CDR3aa: CASSQRRGSGNTGELFF
CDR3nt: TGCGCCAGCAGTCAGCGCAGGGGGTCTGGGAACACCGGGGAGCTGTTTTTT
j_gene: TRBJ2-2
d_gene: TRBD1
abundance: few
v_gene: TRBV23-1

CDR3aa: CASSPPERVYEKLFF
CDR3nt: TGTGCCAGCAGCCCCCCGGAAAGAGTTTATGAAAAACTGTTTTTT
j_gene: TRBJ1-4
d_gene: .
abundance: .
v_gene: TRBV11-2

CDR3aa: CASSLRLSGANVLTF
CDR3nt: TGTGCCAGCAGCTTACGCCTGTCTGGGGCCAACGTCCTGACTTTC
j_gene: TRBJ2-6
d_gene: .
abundance: .
v_gene: TRBV7-9

CDR3aa: CASSPPYGAGGKQETQYF
CDR3nt: TGTGCCAGCAGCCCTCCTTACGGGGCAGGGGGCAAGCAAGAGACCCAGTACTTC
j_gene: TRBJ2-5
d_gene: TRBD1
abundance: few
v_gene: TRBV7-9

CDR3aa: CASTEAGYNEQFF
CDR3nt: TGTGCCAGCACCGAAGCAGGATACAATGAGCAGTTCTTC
j_gene: TRBJ2-1
d_gene: .
abundance: .
v_gene: TRBV6-5

CDR3aa: CAHARDRDTGELFF
CDR3nt: TGTGCCCATGCTCGGGACAGGGACACCGGGGAGCTGTTTTTT
j_gene: TRBJ2-2
d_gene: TRBD1
abundance: .
v_gene: TRBV28

CDR3aa: CASSQFPPRTGVGNTIYF
CDR3nt: TGTGCCAGCAGCCAATTCCCCCCTCGGACAGGGGTCGGAAACACCATATATTTT
j_gene: TRBJ1-3
d_gene: TRBD1
abundance: .
v_gene: TRBV14